Listed below are T cell receptor beta chains from one sample, sequenced in a study of CD8+ T cells in alopecia areata. The protocol was immunoSEQ multiplex PCR, while the TCRdb copy is restricted to in-frame clones and leaves out a portion. The data hold around 300,000 clones, with 60% observed a single time. The sequencing used CD4+ T cells sorted from blood, collected at roughly week 52, from a patient treated with tofacitinib. The receptors derive from a human donor with alopecia areata. Both conserved end residues are part of each CDR3. A D gene is named only where the DNA matches it firmly. Clone sizes are given selectively: once, few, many, or a class where the clone is expanded.

V gene	J gene	clone size	D gene	CDR3 protein	CDR3 DNA
TRBV30	TRBJ1-2	few	-	CAWSGGGTYGYTF	TGTGCCTGGAGTGGAGGGGGTACCTATGGCTACACCTTC
TRBV30	TRBJ2-5	-	-	CAWSRGRVMGTQYF	TGTGCCTGGAGTAGGGGCCGGGTAATGGGGACCCAGTACTTC
TRBV5-1	TRBJ2-5	-	TRBD1	CASSTTGGQETQYF	TGCGCCAGCTCAACGACAGGGGGCCAAGAGACCCAGTACTTC
TRBV10-3	TRBJ2-7	-	-	CAIRGTYYEQYF	TGTGCCATCAGGGGGACTTACTACGAGCAGTACTTC
TRBV15	TRBJ1-6	few	-	CATSTGSYNSPLHF	TGTGCCACCAGCACAGGCTCCTATAATTCACCCCTCCACTTT
TRBV25-1	TRBJ1-2	-	TRBD1	CASSESPGQGVGYTF	TGTGCCAGCAGTGAAAGTCCGGGACAGGGCGTCGGCTACACCTTC
TRBV5-1	TRBJ2-1	-	TRBD1	CASSYTGTGGREQFF	TGCGCCAGCAGCTATACCGGGACAGGGGGACGTGAGCAGTTCTTC
TRBV12-5	TRBJ1-5	-	-	CASGLIRQAGGYSNQPQHF	TGTGCTAGTGGTTTGATCCGACAGGCGGGGGGATATAGCAATCAGCCCCAGCATTTT
TRBV29-1	TRBJ2-3	-	-	CSVGAPFQDTQYF	TGCAGCGTTGGAGCCCCCTTTCAAGATACGCAGTATTTT
TRBV11-2	TRBJ2-5	-	-	CASSLAETQYF	TGTGCCAGCAGCCTAGCGGAGACCCAGTACTTC
TRBV4-3	TRBJ2-5	-	TRBD1	CASSLTRGTGGQETQYF	TGCGCCAGCAGCCTCACGCGGGGGACAGGGGGGCAAGAGACCCAGTACTTC
TRBV11-3	TRBJ2-2	-	-	CASSLGQGTNTGELFF	TGTGCCAGCAGCTTAGGGCAGGGAACGAACACCGGGGAGCTGTTTTTT
TRBV30	TRBJ1-1	few	TRBD1	CAWREIFTGAAEAFF	TGTGCCTGGAGGGAGATATTTACAGGGGCGGCTGAAGCTTTCTTT
TRBV30	TRBJ1-4	-	-	CAGGGTRGEKLFF	TGTGCCGGAGGGGGGACCCGGGGTGAAAAACTGTTTTTT
TRBV7-3	TRBJ2-5	-	TRBD1	CASSWTGRETQYF	TGTGCCAGCAGCTGGACAGGTCGGGAGACCCAGTACTTC
TRBV29-1	TRBJ1-3	-	TRBD1	CSAMTGGIGNTIYF	TGCAGCGCCATGACAGGGGGCATTGGAAACACCATATATTTT
TRBV27	TRBJ2-1	once	-	CASSPRGTSSNEQFF	TGTGCCAGCAGCCCCCGGGGGACTTCATCCAATGAGCAGTTCTTC
TRBV5-6	TRBJ2-5	-	-	CASSPTLRGKETQYF	TGTGCCAGCAGCCCCACCCTCAGAGGGAAAGAGACCCAGTACTTC
TRBV9	TRBJ1-5	-	-	CASSVEGGNQPQHF	TGTGCCAGCAGCGTAGAAGGTGGCAATCAGCCCCAGCATTTT
TRBV5-1	TRBJ2-1	-	TRBD2	CASSVLAGALNEQFF	TGCGCCAGCAGCGTACTAGCGGGGGCGCTCAATGAGCAGTTCTTC
TRBV29-1	TRBJ2-3	-	TRBD1	CSVNPGGRTDTQYF	TGCAGCGTCAACCCAGGGGGCAGGACAGATACGCAGTATTTT
TRBV7-8	TRBJ1-6	once	-	CASSLGGEASPLHF	TGTGCCAGCAGCTTAGGGGGGGAGGCTTCACCCCTCCACTTT
TRBV7-2	TRBJ2-3	few	TRBD1	CASSPDRGSTDTQYF	TGTGCCAGCAGCCCGGACAGGGGAAGCACAGATACGCAGTATTTT
TRBV4-2	TRBJ2-1	-	-	CASSQRGGPTTAYNEQFF	TGTGCCAGCAGCCAACGTGGGGGACCGACGACGGCATACAATGAGCAGTTCTTC
TRBV19	TRBJ1-2	-	-	CASSIVRGQGDGYTF	TGTGCCAGTAGTATAGTCAGGGGCCAGGGAGATGGCTACACCTTC
TRBV7-9	TRBJ1-1	-	-	CASSPPGGEGTEAFF	TGTGCCAGCAGTCCCCCCGGCGGGGAGGGCACTGAAGCTTTCTTT
TRBV7-9	TRBJ1-2	-	-	CASSLGTRATF	TGTGCCAGCAGCTTGGGAACCCGGGCCACCTTC
TRBV30	TRBJ2-7	once	-	CAWSDRTYEQYF	TGTGCCTGGAGCGACAGGACCTACGAGCAGTACTTC
TRBV2	TRBJ2-3	-	TRBD1	CASSPLTGGADTQYF	TGTGCCAGCAGTCCCTTGACAGGGGGAGCAGATACGCAGTATTTT
TRBV27	TRBJ2-7	-	-	CASSLGYEQYF	TGTGCCAGCAGTTTAGGCTACGAGCAGTACTTC
TRBV30	TRBJ2-2	once	-	CAWSAGGPYTGELFF	TGTGCCTGGAGTGCCGGGGGGCCTTACACCGGGGAGCTGTTTTTT
TRBV9	TRBJ2-2	-	-	CASSADSDIGDTGELFF	TGTGCCAGCAGCGCCGACTCCGACATAGGGGACACCGGGGAGCTGTTTTTT
TRBV6-5	TRBJ1-2	-	TRBD1	CASRPGGNYGYTF	TGTGCCAGCAGGCCAGGGGGTAACTATGGCTACACCTTC
TRBV25-1	TRBJ1-5	-	-	CASSDVGNQPQHF	TGTGCCAGCAGTGATGTGGGCAATCAGCCCCAGCATTTT
TRBV10-3	TRBJ1-5	-	TRBD1	CAISESGQGGSNQPQHF	TGTGCCATCAGTGAGAGCGGACAGGGAGGTAGCAATCAGCCCCAGCATTTT
TRBV4-3	TRBJ1-3	few	-	CASSQNLYGNTIYF	TGCGCCAGCAGCCAAAATTTATACGGAAACACCATATATTTT
TRBV29-1	TRBJ1-2	-	-	CSVSPGHLGYTF	TGCAGCGTGTCCCCGGGCCACCTTGGCTACACCTTC
TRBV23-1	TRBJ1-2	once	TRBD1	CASSQSFRDRGFYGYTF	TGCGCCAGCAGTCAATCGTTCCGGGACAGAGGGTTCTATGGCTACACCTTC
TRBV5-1	TRBJ2-5	-	TRBD1	CASSRGQATETQYF	TGCGCCAGCAGCCGAGGACAGGCGACAGAGACCCAGTACTTC